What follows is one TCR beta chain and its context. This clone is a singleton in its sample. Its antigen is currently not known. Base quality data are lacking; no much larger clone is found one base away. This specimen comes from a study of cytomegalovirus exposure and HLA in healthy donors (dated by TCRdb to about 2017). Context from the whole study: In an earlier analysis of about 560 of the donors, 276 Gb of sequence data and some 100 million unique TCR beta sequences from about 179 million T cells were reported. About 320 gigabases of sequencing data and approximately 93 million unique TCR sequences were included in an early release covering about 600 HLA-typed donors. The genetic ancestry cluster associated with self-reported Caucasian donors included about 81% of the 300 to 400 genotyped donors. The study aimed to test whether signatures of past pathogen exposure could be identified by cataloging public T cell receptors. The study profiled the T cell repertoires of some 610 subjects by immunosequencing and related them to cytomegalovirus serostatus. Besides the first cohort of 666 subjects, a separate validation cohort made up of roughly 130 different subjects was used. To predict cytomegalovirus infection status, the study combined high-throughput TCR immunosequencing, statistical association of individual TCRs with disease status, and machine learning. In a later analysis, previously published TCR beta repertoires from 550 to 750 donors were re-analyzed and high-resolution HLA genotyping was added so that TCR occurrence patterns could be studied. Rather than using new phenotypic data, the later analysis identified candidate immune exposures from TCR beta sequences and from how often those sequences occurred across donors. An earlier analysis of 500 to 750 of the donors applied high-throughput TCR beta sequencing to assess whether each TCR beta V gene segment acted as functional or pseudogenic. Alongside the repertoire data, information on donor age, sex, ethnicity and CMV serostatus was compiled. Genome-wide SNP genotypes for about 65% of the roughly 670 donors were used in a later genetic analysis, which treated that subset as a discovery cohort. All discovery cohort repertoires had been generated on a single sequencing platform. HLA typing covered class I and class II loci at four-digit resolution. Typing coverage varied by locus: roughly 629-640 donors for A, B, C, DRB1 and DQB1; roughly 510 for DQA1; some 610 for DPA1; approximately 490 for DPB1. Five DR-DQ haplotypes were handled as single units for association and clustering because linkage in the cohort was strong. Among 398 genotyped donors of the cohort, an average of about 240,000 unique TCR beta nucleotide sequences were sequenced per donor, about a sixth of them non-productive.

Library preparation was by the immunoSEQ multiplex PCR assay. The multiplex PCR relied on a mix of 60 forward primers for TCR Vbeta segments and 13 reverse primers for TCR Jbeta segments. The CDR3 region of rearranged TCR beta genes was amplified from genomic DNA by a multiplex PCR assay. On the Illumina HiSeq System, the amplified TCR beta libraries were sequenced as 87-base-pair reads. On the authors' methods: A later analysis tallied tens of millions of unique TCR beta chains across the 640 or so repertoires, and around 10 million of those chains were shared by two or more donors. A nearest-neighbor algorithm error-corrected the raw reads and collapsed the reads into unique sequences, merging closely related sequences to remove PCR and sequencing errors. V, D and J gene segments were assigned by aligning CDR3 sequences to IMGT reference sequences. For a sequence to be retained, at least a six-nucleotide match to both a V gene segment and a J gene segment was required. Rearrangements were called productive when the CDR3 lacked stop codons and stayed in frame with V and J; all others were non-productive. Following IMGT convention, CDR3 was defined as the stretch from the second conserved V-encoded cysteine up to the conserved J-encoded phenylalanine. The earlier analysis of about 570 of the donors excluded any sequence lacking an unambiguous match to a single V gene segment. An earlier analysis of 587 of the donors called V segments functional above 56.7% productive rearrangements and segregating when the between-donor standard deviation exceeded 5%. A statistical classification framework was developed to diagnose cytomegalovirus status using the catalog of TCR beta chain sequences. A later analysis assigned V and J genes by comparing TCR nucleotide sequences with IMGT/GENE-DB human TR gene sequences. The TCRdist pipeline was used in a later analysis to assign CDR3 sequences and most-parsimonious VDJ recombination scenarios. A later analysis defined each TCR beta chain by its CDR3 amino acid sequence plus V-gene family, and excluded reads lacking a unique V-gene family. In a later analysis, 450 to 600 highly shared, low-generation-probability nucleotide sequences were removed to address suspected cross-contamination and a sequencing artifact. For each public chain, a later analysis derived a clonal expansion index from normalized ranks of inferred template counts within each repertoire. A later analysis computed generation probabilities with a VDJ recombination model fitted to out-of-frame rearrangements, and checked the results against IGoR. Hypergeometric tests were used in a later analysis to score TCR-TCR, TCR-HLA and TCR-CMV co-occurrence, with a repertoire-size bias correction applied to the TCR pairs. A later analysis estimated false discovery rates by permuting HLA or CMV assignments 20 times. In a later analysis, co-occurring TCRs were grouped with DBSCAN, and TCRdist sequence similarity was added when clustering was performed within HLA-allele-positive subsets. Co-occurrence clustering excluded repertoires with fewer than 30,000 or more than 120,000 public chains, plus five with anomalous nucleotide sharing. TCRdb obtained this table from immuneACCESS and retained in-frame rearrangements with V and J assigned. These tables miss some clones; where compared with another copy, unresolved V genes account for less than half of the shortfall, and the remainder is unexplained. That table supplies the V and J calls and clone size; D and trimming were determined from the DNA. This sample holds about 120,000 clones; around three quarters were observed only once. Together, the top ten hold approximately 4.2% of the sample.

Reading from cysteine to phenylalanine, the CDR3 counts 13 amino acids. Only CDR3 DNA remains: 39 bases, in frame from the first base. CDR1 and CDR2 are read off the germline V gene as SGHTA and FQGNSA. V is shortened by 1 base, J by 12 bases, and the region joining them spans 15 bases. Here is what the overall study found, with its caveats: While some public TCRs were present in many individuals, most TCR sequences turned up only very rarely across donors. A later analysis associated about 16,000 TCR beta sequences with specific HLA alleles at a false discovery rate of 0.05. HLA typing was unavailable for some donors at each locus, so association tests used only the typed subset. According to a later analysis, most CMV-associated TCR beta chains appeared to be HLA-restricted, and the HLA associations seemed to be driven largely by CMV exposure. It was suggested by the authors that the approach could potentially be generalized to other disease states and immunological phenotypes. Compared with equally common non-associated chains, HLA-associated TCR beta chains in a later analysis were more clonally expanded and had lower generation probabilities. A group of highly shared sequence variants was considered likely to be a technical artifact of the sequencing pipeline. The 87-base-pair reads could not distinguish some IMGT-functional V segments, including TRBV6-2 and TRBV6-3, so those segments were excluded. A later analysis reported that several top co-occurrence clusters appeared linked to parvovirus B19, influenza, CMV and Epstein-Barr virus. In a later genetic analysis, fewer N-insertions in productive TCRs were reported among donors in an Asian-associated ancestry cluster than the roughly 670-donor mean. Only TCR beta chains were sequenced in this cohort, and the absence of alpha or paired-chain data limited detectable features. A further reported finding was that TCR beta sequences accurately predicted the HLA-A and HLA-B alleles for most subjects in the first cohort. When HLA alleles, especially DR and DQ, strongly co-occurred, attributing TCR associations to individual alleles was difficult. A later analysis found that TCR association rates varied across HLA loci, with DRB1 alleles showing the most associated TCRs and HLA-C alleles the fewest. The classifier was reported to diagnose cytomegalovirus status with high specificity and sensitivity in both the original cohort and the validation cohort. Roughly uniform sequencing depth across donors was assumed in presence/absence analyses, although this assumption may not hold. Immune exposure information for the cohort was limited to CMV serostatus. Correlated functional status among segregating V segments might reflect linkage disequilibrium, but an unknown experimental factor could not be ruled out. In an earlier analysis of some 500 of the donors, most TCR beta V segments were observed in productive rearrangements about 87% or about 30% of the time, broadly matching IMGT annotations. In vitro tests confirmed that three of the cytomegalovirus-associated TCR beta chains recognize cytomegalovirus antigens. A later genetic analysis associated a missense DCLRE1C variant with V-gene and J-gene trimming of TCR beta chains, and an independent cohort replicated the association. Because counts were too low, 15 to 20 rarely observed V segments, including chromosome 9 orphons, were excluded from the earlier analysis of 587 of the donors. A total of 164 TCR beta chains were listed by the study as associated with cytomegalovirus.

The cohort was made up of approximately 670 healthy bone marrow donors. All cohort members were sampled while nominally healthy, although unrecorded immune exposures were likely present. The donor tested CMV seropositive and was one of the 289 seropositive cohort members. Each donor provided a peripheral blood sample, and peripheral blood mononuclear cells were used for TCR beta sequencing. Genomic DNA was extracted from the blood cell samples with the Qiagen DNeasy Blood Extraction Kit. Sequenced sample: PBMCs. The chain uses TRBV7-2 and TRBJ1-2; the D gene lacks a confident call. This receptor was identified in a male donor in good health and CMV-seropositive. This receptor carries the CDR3 CASSLDGLPMDTF. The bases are TGTGCCAGCAGCTTAGATGGGCTACCCATGGACACCTTC.